The rows below give T cell receptor beta chains drawn from one sample of a study of T cells in Graves' hyperthyroidism and ophthalmopathy. TCRdb fed the multiplex PCR reads into MiXCR, producing one record per CDR3 protein. In the table there are over 700,000 distinct CDR3 sequences, 15% to 20% of which are singletons. Sequencing was performed on blood. These TCRs come from a woman aged 45-60 years with Graves' hyperthyroidism that later progressed to Graves' ophthalmopathy. The CDR3 runs from the conserved cysteine through the conserved F or W. D genes are given only for firm matches. Clone size is shown for a subset of rows, as once, few, many or a class of expanded clone.

size | J | V | D | CDR3 | DNA
few | TRBJ1-1 | TRBV19 | . | CASSIGADTEAFF | TGTGCCAGTAGTATTGGGGCAGACACTGAAGCTTTCTTT
many | TRBJ1-1 | TRBV18 | . | CASSPTTIPASEAFF | TGTGCCAGCTCACCGACGACTATCCCGGCCTCTGAAGCTTTCTTT
. | TRBJ2-7 | TRBV30 | TRBD1 | CAWSSGQVRQYF | TGTGCCTGGAGCTCCGGACAGGTACGGCAGTACTTC
. | TRBJ2-1 | TRBV6-2/TRBV6-3 | . | CASSYTDIYNEQFF | TGTGCCAGCAGTTACACCGACATTTACAATGAGCAGTTCTTC
. | TRBJ1-5 | TRBV6-1 | TRBD1 | CASRLTGDQPQHF | TGTGCCAGCAGGCTGACAGGGGATCAGCCCCAGCATTTT
many | TRBJ2-5 | TRBV20-1 | . | CSARSDTQETQYF | TGCAGTGCTAGAAGTGACACCCAAGAGACCCAGTACTTC
. | TRBJ1-5 | TRBV19 | TRBD1 | CASSTRQGSPNQPQHF | TGTGCCAGTAGTACTCGACAGGGAAGTCCCAATCAGCCCCAGCATTTT
. | TRBJ2-7 | TRBV10-3 | . | CAISETGQEQYF | TGTGCCATCAGTGAGACTGGTCAGGAGCAGTACTTC
. | TRBJ2-7 | TRBV7-2 | TRBD2 | CASAYGPGGYEQYF | TGTGCCAGCGCATATGGCCCGGGGGGCTACGAGCAGTACTTC
. | TRBJ2-2 | TRBV2 | TRBD2 | CASKEGGTGELFF | TGTGCCAGCAAGGAGGGAGGGACCGGGGAGCTGTTTTTT
few | TRBJ2-3 | TRBV7-8 | TRBD2 | CASRPSGGQSTDTQYF | TGTGCCAGCAGACCGAGCGGGGGGCAGAGCACAGATACGCAGTATTTT
few | TRBJ1-6 | TRBV9 | . | CASSTASSYNSPLHF | TGTGCCAGCAGCACGGCGAGCTCCTATAATTCACCCCTCCACTTT
few | TRBJ1-2 | TRBV5-1 | TRBD1 | CASSSGTGVEGYTF | TGCGCCAGCAGCTCCGGGACAGGGGTGGAAGGCTACACCTTC
many | TRBJ1-6 | TRBV11-2 | . | CASSLDTGYNSPLHF | TGTGCCAGCAGCTTAGACACCGGCTATAATTCACCCCTCCACTTT
many | TRBJ1-3 | TRBV2 | . | CASSDEGYGNTIYF | TGTGCCAGCAGTGACGAGGGTTACGGAAACACCATATATTTT
many | TRBJ1-5 | TRBV5-1 | TRBD1 | CASRWTGEGNQPQHF | TGCGCCAGCAGATGGACAGGGGAGGGCAATCAGCCCCAGCATTTT
many | TRBJ2-3 | TRBV7-9 | . | CASSFETNGDTQYF | TGTGCCAGCAGCTTCGAAACCAACGGAGATACGCAGTATTTT
few | TRBJ2-3 | TRBV6-2/TRBV6-3 | . | CASSYSPTGQGDTQYF | TGTGCCAGCAGTTACTCCCCTACGGGGCAGGGAGATACGCAGTATTTT
many | TRBJ1-5 | TRBV6-1 | . | CASKPSGGGGNQPQHF | TGTGCCAGCAAACCTTCGGGAGGGGGTGGCAATCAGCCCCAGCATTTT
few | TRBJ2-7 | TRBV12-3/TRBV12-4 | TRBD1 | CASSLAGGQVYEQYF | TGTGCCAGCAGTTTGGCCGGGGGACAGGTATACGAGCAGTACTTC
few | TRBJ2-1 | TRBV5-4 | TRBD2 | CASSLPPLAGGLNEQFF | TGTGCCAGCAGCTTGCCCCCTCTAGCGGGGGGGCTTAATGAGCAGTTCTTC
many | TRBJ2-5 | TRBV7-9 | . | CASSFLQGREETQYF | TGTGCCAGCAGCTTTTTACAGGGCAGGGAAGAGACCCAGTACTTC
few | TRBJ1-6 | TRBV12-3/TRBV12-4 | TRBD1 | CASSLVAGGQSPLHF | TGTGCCAGCAGTTTAGTGGCAGGGGGCCAATCACCCCTCCACTTT
many | TRBJ2-6 | TRBV5-1 | . | CASSWTVLSGANVLTF | TGCGCCAGCAGCTGGACAGTACTCTCTGGGGCCAACGTCCTGACTTTC
many | TRBJ2-5 | TRBV2 | TRBD1 | CASSSGQGPETQYF | TGTGCCAGCAGTTCTGGACAGGGGCCGGAGACCCAGTACTTC
few | TRBJ2-7 | TRBV7-6 | . | CASSLAPAAYEQYF | TGTGCCAGCAGCTTAGCGCCGGCAGCCTACGAGCAGTACTTC
few | TRBJ2-5 | TRBV19 | . | CASSLGELQETQYF | TGTGCCAGTAGCTTGGGGGAGCTCCAAGAGACCCAGTACTTC
many | TRBJ1-2 | TRBV28 | . | CASRRQSSNYGYTF | TGTGCCAGCAGACGACAGAGCTCTAACTATGGCTACACCTTC
once | TRBJ1-1 | TRBV4-1 | TRBD1 | CASSPGQGAVTEAFF | TGCGCCAGCAGCCCGGGACAGGGGGCGGTCACTGAAGCTTTCTTT
few | TRBJ1-5 | TRBV5-6 | . | CASSFSKAEPQHF | TGTGCCAGCAGCTTTTCCAAGGCTGAGCCCCAGCATTTT
many | TRBJ2-1 | TRBV5-1 | . | CASSLVFPGGQSYNEQFF | TGCGCCAGCAGCTTGGTCTTCCCCGGCGGGCAGTCCTACAATGAGCAGTTCTTC
few | TRBJ2-2 | TRBV20-1 | . | CSARGESATGELFF | TGCAGTGCTAGAGGTGAAAGCGCCACCGGGGAGCTGTTTTTT
many | TRBJ2-1 | TRBV20-1 | TRBD2 | CSALLAGGLYNEQFF | TGCAGTGCTTTGCTAGCGGGGGGGCTCTACAATGAGCAGTTCTTC
. | TRBJ1-1 | TRBV28 | TRBD1 | CASRGQGARTEAFF | TGTGCCAGCAGGGGACAGGGGGCAAGAACTGAAGCTTTCTTT
. | TRBJ1-2 | TRBV6-9 | . | CASSYEGYTF | TGTGCCAGCAGTTACGAGGGCTACACCTTC
. | TRBJ1-2 | TRBV27 | . | CASSFPDTGLMSYGYTF | TGTGCCAGCAGTTTTCCCGACACAGGGTTAATGTCCTATGGCTACACCTTC
. | TRBJ1-2 | TRBV5-1 | . | CASSLEHIDGYTF | TGCGCCAGCAGCTTGGAGCATATTGATGGCTACACCTTC
. | TRBJ1-1 | TRBV5-1 | . | CASKSGAVNTEAFF | TGCGCCAGCAAGTCAGGGGCCGTGAACACTGAAGCTTTCTTT
. | TRBJ2-1 | TRBV29-1 | TRBD1 | CSVEEGQVYNEQFF | TGCAGCGTTGAGGAGGGACAGGTGTACAATGAGCAGTTCTTC
. | TRBJ2-3 | TRBV10-3 | . | CAISPGLVPSTDTQYF | TGTGCCATCAGTCCGGGACTGGTCCCTAGCACAGATACGCAGTATTTT
many | TRBJ2-7 | TRBV20-1 | . | CSANDRSPSYEQYF | TGCAGTGCCAATGATCGGTCACCCTCCTACGAGCAGTACTTC
. | TRBJ1-2 | TRBV6-5 | . | CASSYSGSGGHGLGNGYTF | TGTGCCAGCAGTTACTCCGGGAGCGGGGGACATGGTTTAGGGAATGGCTACACCTTC
. | TRBJ2-3 | TRBV18 | . | CASFPTIDTDTQYF | TGTGCCAGCTTCCCGACTATAGACACAGATACGCAGTATTTT
. | TRBJ1-1 | TRBV19 | . | CASSDNRVSTEAFF | TGTGCCAGTAGTGACAACAGGGTGAGCACTGAAGCTTTCTTT
few | TRBJ2-1 | TRBV18 | TRBD1 | CASSRGQLDNEQFF | TGTGCCAGCTCACGGGGACAGTTAGACAATGAGCAGTTCTTC
many | TRBJ2-7 | TRBV20-1 | . | CSARAPYEQYF | TGCAGTGCTAGAGCCCCCTACGAGCAGTACTTC
many | TRBJ1-5 | TRBV5-1 | . | CASSLAQGSNQPQHF | TGCGCCAGCAGCTTGGCTCAGGGCAGCAATCAGCCCCAGCATTTT
many | TRBJ1-2 | TRBV6-1 | . | CASSPPGGRVDGYTF | TGTGCCAGCAGTCCCCCCGGGGGCAGGGTGGACGGCTACACCTTC
many | TRBJ2-5 | TRBV9 | . | CASSVTNKGVAETQYF | TGTGCCAGCAGCGTAACTAATAAGGGGGTGGCGGAGACCCAGTACTTC
many | TRBJ1-2 | TRBV12-3/TRBV12-4 | . | CASSLGAPGYTF | TGTGCCAGCAGTTTGGGGGCGCCTGGCTACACCTTC
many | TRBJ2-2 | TRBV11-2 | TRBD1 | CASRPTDRDTGELFF | TGTGCCAGCAGACCCACCGACAGGGACACCGGGGAGCTGTTTTTT
. | TRBJ1-2 | TRBV9 | TRBD1 | CASSGRDRTNGYTF | TGTGCCAGCAGCGGCCGGGACAGAACTAATGGCTACACCTTC
. | TRBJ2-3 | TRBV9 | TRBD2 | CASSAATSGIDTQYF | TGTGCCAGCAGCGCTGCGACTAGCGGAATAGATACGCAGTATTTT
. | TRBJ1-1 | TRBV5-1 | . | CASSLNRAGNTEAFF | TGCGCCAGCAGCTTGAACAGGGCAGGGAACACTGAAGCTTTCTTT
few | TRBJ1-1 | TRBV2 | . | CASSEAMSEAFF | TGTGCCAGCAGTGAAGCAATGTCTGAAGCTTTCTTT